These T cell receptor beta chains were read from a single sample in a study of post-analysis software for immune sequencing data. TCRdb recomputed calls from the PCR reads with MiXCR, one row per CDR3 protein. Seen here are roughly 730,000 distinct CDR3 sequences, roughly 30% observed once, and the top ten hold around 0.56%. Sequencing was done on a sample of blood. These receptors originate from a girl aged 5-17 years with multiple sclerosis. CDR3s leave out the opening cysteine and the closing phenylalanine or tryptophan. The order of the fields is CDR3 protein, V gene, J gene, CDR3 length, clone size. The listing skips clone size in some rows; elsewhere it reads once, few, many or a size class.

ASSLEGGARDTRY,TRBV11-3,TRBJ2-3,13,NA
ASIPITGGRSPLH,TRBV28,TRBJ1-6,13,NA
ASKRTSGSDYEQY,TRBV6-5,TRBJ2-7,13,many
SLGGALETQY,TRBV20-1,TRBJ2-5,10,few
SVLAGGSTDTQY,TRBV20-1,TRBJ2-3,12,NA
STRNLAGDIYEQY,TRBV20-1,TRBJ2-7,13,few
SVDRGGSSYNEQF,TRBV29-1,TRBJ2-1,13,few
SAQLTGSSYEQY,TRBV20-1,TRBJ2-7,12,NA
ASKGVGILADTQY,TRBV5-1,TRBJ2-3,13,NA
ASSRDRGSYGYT,TRBV27,TRBJ1-2,12,NA
ATRDRRSGYT,TRBV24-1,TRBJ1-2,10,NA
TSSPGGREKLF,TRBV9,TRBJ1-4,11,NA
ASCKSVSAYEQY,TRBV6-2/TRBV6-3,TRBJ2-7,12,NA
ASSYAQPGRSGPQH,TRBV12-3/TRBV12-4,TRBJ1-5,14,few
SAEGPSGGQY,TRBV20-1,TRBJ2-5,10,NA
ASSYSTAIGGGYT,TRBV6-5,TRBJ1-2,13,few
ASSYTPSGANVLT,TRBV6-2/TRBV6-3,TRBJ2-6,13,few
ASSLETGSFDGYT,TRBV7-9,TRBJ1-2,13,NA
ASYGWGFYNEQF,TRBV28,TRBJ2-1,12,NA
ASSPPMGRMAGANVLT,TRBV7-9,TRBJ2-6,16,NA
ASSLVFGMVNGRT,TRBV5-6,TRBJ1-2,13,NA
ASSAYCGGTNGCYEQY,TRBV11-2,TRBJ2-7,16,NA
SAFRFMNTEAF,TRBV20-1,TRBJ1-1,11,few
ASSSSGTSYNEQF,TRBV7-9,TRBJ2-1,13,NA
SARGLRPETQY,TRBV20-1,TRBJ2-5,11,few
ASSFLRSEGDTEAF,TRBV7-2,TRBJ1-1,14,NA
ASSLATTAGETQY,TRBV5-1,NA,13,NA
ASSWAGGTNTEAF,TRBV5-8,TRBJ1-1,13,NA
ASKELAEATYEQY,TRBV6-2/TRBV6-3,NA,13,few
SASMGSYKNIQY,TRBV20-1,TRBJ2-4,12,NA
AISQGISSGANVLT,TRBV10-3,TRBJ2-6,14,many
ASSLVRTSGSFVNEQF,TRBV5-1,TRBJ2-1,16,few
SGLGLAYNEQF,TRBV29-1,TRBJ2-1,11,few
SARGGYVTEAF,TRBV20-1,TRBJ1-1,11,NA
ATSKVGLLSYEQY,TRBV15,TRBJ2-7,13,NA
ASSLLGTGTYEQY,TRBV27,TRBJ2-7,13,few
AISRLGALGVDEQF,TRBV10-3,TRBJ2-1,14,few
RGDKNTEAF,TRBV20-1,TRBJ1-1,9,few
ASSLESSSYNEQF,TRBV11-2,TRBJ2-1,13,NA
ASSFGLTHTQY,TRBV5-5,TRBJ2-3,11,few
ASSFGGFSEQY,TRBV12-3/TRBV12-4,TRBJ2-7,11,NA
ASSLYGLAGTTDTQY,TRBV2,TRBJ2-3,15,NA
ASSSGTAHEKLY,TRBV7-2,TRBJ2-3,12,NA
AITPENTGELF,TRBV28,TRBJ2-2,11,few
ASSGLGTGELF,TRBV3-1,TRBJ2-2,11,few
ASSAREAGELF,TRBV6-4,TRBJ2-2,11,few
ASSPRQGPIQF,TRBV9,TRBJ2-1,11,NA
ASSLDLSLTYNEQF,TRBV5-1,TRBJ2-1,14,NA
AISGTGGGLGAEAF,TRBV10-3,TRBJ1-1,14,NA
SARGGLAGGGLDEQY,TRBV20-1,NA,15,NA
ASSLRTSGEQY,TRBV7-8,TRBJ2-7,11,NA
SAGRGGYNEQF,TRBV20-1,TRBJ2-1,11,few
SARDNSLITDAQY,TRBV20-1,TRBJ2-3,13,NA
ASRGGNLRGEQY,TRBV28,TRBJ2-7,12,few
SGGLAGGNIQY,TRBV20-1,TRBJ2-4,11,NA
SVAGTEGDGQPQH,TRBV29-1,TRBJ1-5,13,few
ASSPRTGRYGYT,TRBV28,TRBJ1-2,12,NA
ASSLRFGVPTEAF,TRBV11-2,TRBJ1-1,13,few